Only a few counts were recorded for the clone carrying this T cell receptor beta chain. Its antigen is still unknown. The data stem from a study of cytomegalovirus exposure and HLA in healthy donors. Turning to the study itself: Earlier findings included about 120 million unique TCR beta sequences obtained from about 180 million T cells. Study results and caveats: Published work reported that the classifier diagnosed cytomegalovirus status with high specificity and sensitivity. Most TCR sequences proved rare, with some public TCRs found in many donors. Specificity for CMV antigens was confirmed in vitro for a few of the CMV-associated chains.

CDR1 and CDR2 from the germline V gene are SGHAT and FQNNGV. V gave up 4 bases and J gave up 1 base, with 5 bases separating them. This CDR3 comprises 13 residues. In the PCR, 60 Vbeta and 13 Jbeta primers were used. The method was immunoSEQ multiplex PCR; TCRdb's version includes in-frame clones alone and lacks a portion of them. This table holds more than 95,000 clones, about 76% found once. This rearrangement joins TRBV11-2 to TRBJ2-4; D not certain. This clonotype originated in a woman aged 25 to 45 in good health and CMV-seronegative. The material sequenced was PBMCs. The CDR3 sequence: CASSSGAKNIQYF. The CDR3 DNA reads TGTGCCAGCAGCTCCGGGGCCAAAAACATTCAGTACTTC.